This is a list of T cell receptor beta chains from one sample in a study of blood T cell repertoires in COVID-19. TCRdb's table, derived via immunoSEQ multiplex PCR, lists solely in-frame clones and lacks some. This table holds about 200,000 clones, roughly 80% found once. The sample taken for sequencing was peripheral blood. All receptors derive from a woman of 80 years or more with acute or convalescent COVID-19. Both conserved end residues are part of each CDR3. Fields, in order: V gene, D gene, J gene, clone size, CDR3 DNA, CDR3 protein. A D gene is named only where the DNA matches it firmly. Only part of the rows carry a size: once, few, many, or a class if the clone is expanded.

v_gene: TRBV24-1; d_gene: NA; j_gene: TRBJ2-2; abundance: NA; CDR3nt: TGTGCCACCAGTGAGTGGACAGCCGGGGAGCTGTTTTTT; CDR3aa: CATSEWTAGELFF
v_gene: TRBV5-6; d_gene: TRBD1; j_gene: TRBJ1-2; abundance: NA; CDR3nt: TGTGCCAGCAGCTCCTCAGGGACAGCTAACTATGGCTACACCTTC; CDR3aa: CASSSSGTANYGYTF
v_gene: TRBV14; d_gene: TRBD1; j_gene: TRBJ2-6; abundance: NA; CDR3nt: TGTGCCAGCAGCCAGAGGACAGGGTTTTACTCTGGGGCCAACGTCCTGACTTTC; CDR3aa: CASSQRTGFYSGANVLTF
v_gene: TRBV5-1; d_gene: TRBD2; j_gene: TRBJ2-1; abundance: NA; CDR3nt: TGCGCCAGCAGCTTGCCTAGCGGAGGCTCCTACAATGAGCAGTTCTTC; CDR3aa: CASSLPSGGSYNEQFF
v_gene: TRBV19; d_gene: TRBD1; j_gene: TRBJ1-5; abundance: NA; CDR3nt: TGTGCCAGTAGTACGACAGGGGACAATCAGCCCCAGCATTTT; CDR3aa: CASSTTGDNQPQHF
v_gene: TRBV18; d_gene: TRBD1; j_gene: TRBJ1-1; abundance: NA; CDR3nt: TGTGCCAGCTCACTCCGAAGACAGGGGACGAGCACTGAAGCTTTCTTT; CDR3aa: CASSLRRQGTSTEAFF
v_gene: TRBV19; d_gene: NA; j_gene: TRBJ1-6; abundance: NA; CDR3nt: TGTGCCAGTAGTGCGGGACGGAATTCACCCCTCCACTTT; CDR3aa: CASSAGRNSPLHF
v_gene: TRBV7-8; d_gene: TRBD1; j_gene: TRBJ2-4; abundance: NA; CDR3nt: TGTGCCAGCAGCTTAGCGATACAGGGGTGGAACATTCAGTACTTC; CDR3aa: CASSLAIQGWNIQYF
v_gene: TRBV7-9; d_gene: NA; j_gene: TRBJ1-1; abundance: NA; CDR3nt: TGTGCCAGCAGCCCCCGGGAGAGGTTGAACACTGAAGCTTTCTTT; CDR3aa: CASSPRERLNTEAFF
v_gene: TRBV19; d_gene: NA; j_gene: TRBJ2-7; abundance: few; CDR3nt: TGTGCCAGTAGTGAACAGGTGGACTACGAGCAGTACTTC; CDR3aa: CASSEQVDYEQYF
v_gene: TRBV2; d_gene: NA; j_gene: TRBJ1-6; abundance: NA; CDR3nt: TGTGCCAGCAGTCCTCTCATCGGCAGGTATAATTCACCCCTCCACTTT; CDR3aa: CASSPLIGRYNSPLHF
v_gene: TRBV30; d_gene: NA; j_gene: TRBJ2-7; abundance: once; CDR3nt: TGTGCCTGGAGTCCCCGGGCGGGCTACGAGCAGTACTTC; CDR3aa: CAWSPRAGYEQYF
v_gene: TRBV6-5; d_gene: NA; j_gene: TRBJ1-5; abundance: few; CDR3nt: TGTGCCAGCCACAGAGGCAATCAGCCCCAGCATTTT; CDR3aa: CASHRGNQPQHF
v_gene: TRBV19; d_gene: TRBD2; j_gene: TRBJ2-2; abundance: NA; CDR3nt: TGTGCCAGTACCTTATGGACCGCCGGGACTAGCGGGGGGACCGGGGAGCTGTTTTTT; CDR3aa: CASTLWTAGTSGGTGELFF
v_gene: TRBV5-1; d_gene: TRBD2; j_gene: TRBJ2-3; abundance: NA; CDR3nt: TGCGCCAGCAGCTCACTAGCGGTCACAGATACGCAGTATTTT; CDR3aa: CASSSLAVTDTQYF
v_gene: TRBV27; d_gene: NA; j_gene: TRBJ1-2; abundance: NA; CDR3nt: TGTGCCAGCAGTTTATCTCGGACCTTCGGGAGCTACACCTTC; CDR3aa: CASSLSRTFGSYTF
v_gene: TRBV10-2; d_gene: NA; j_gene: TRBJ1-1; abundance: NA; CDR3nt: TGCGCCAGCAGTGATCGGGGGGTTGGGACTGAAGCTTTCTTT; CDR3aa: CASSDRGVGTEAFF
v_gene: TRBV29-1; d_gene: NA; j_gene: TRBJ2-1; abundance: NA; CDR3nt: TGCAGCGTTGAATGGGGGCGGGGGAGCCTAAGTGGGTACAATGAGCAGTTCTTC; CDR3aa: CSVEWGRGSLSGYNEQFF
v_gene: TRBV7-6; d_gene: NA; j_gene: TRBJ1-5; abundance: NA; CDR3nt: TGTGCCAGCAGCTCGCAGGAATTTGGGCCCCAGCATTTT; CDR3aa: CASSSQEFGPQHF
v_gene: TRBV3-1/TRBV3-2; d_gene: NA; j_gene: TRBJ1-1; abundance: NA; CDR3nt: TGTGCCAGCGAGGTGGGTACTGAAGCTTTCTTT; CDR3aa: CASEVGTEAFF
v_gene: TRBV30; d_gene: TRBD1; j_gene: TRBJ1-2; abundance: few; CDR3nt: TGTGCCTGGAGTGCACAGGGGGCGGCTGGCTACACCTTC; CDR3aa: CAWSAQGAAGYTF
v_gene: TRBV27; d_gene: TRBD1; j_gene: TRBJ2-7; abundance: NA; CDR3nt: TGTGCCAGCAGCCCGGACAGGGTGGGGAACTACGAGCAGTACTTC; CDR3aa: CASSPDRVGNYEQYF
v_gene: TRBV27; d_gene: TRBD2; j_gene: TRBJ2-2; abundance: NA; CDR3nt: TGTGCCAGCTTACCCGCTAGCGGAATCCGCGCGAACACCGGGGAGCTGTTTTTT; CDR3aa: CASLPASGIRANTGELFF
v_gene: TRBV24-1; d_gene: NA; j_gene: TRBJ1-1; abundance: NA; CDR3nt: TGTGCCACCAGTGATACCCAGGTAGGAAAAACTGAAGCTTTCTTT; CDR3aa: CATSDTQVGKTEAFF
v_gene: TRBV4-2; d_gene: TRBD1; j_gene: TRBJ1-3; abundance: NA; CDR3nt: TGTGCCAGCAGCCAAACGACAGGGAGCTCTGGAAACACCATATATTTT; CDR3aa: CASSQTTGSSGNTIYF
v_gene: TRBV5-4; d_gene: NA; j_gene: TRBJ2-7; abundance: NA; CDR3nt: TGTGCCAGCAGCTTGGACGGTTCCTACGAGCAGTACTTC; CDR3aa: CASSLDGSYEQYF
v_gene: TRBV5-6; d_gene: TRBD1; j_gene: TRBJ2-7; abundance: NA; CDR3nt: TGTGCCAGCAGCAGCCTACAGGGGGGCGAGCAGTACTTC; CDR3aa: CASSSLQGGEQYF
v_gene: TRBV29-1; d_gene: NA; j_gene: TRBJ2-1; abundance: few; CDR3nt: TGCAGCCCAGAGCGAGGCCTCTCCTACAATGAGCAGTTCTTC; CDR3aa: CSPERGLSYNEQFF
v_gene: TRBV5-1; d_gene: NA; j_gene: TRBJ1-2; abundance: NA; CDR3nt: TGCGCCAGCAGCTTGGACGGACAGTCATCCTATGGCTACACCTTC; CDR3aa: CASSLDGQSSYGYTF
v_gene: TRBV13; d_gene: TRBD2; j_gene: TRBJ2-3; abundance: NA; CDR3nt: TGTGCCAGCAGCTTTTCCCTAGCGGGAGGGCCGACAGATACGCAGTATTTT; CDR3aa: CASSFSLAGGPTDTQYF
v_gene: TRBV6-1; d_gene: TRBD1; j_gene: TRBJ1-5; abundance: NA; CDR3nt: TGTGCCAGCAGTGAGGGACAGGGAGAGAGGCAGCCCCAGCATTTT; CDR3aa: CASSEGQGERQPQHF